This TCR beta chain came from a study of shared T cell receptors in the human thymus. The data were produced by immunoSEQ multiplex PCR, yet TCRdb's version contains in-frame clones alone and is incomplete. There are hundreds of thousands of clones in the sample; 85% to 90% occur only once, and around 0.0099% lies in the top ten. Germline V gene sequence: CDR1 MNHEY, CDR2 SMNVEV (reference sequence). V was clipped by 8 bases and J by 3 bases; unmatched bases: 25. There are 20 residues in the CDR3. These same records also appear under a second study, on human thymus T cells. Turning to that study: Thymus tissue was removed during corrective cardiac surgery. Related reports documented highly overlapping thymic repertoires among unrelated individuals.

This clonotype originated in a boy in the first two years of life with a congenital heart defect. The chain combines TRBV27 with TRBJ2-7; TRBD2 matches at 10 bases. Sequenced material: thymocytes. This CDR3 is CASRDTRERLPSGGGYEQYF. The CDR3 DNA sequence: TGTGCCAGCCGAGACACCAGGGAGCGTCTGCCTAGCGGGGGAGGCTACGAGCAGTACTTC.